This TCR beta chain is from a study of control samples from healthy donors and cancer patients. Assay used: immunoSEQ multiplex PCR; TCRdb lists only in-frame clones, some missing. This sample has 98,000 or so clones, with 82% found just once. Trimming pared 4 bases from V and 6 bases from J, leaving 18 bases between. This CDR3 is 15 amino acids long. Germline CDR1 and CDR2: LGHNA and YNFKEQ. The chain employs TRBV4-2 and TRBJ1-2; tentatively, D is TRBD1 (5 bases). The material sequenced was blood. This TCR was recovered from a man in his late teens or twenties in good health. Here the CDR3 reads CASSPWVAQGDGYTF. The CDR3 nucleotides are TGTGCCAGCAGCCCCTGGGTGGCCCAAGGGGATGGCTACACCTTC.